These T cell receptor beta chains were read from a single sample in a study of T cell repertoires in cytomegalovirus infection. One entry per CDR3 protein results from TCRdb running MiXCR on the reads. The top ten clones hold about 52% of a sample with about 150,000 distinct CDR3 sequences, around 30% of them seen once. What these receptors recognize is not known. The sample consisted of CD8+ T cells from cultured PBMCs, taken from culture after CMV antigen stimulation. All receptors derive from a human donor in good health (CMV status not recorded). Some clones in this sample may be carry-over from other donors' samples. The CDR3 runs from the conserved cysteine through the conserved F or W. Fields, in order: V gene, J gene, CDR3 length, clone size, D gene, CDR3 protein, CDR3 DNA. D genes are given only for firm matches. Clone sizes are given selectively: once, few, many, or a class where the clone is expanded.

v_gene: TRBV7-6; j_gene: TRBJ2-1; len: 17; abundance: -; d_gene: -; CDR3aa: CASSGPHGLASYNEQFF; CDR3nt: TGTGCCAGCAGCGGCCCACACGGACTCGCCTCCTACAATGAGCAGTTCTTC
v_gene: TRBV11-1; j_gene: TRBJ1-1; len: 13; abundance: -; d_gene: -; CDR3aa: CASSSDPGVWAFF; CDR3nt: TGTGCCAGCAGCTCAGACCCAGGGGTCTGGGCTTTCTTT
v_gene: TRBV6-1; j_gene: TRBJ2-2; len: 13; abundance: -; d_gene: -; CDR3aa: CASSEATGGELFF; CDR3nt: TGTGCCAGCAGTGAAGCGACAGGCGGGGAGCTGTTTTTT
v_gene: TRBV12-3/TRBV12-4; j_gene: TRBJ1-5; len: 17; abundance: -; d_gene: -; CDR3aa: CASSLGSLRGRNQPQHF; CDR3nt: TGTGCCAGCAGTTTAGGATCTCTTAGGGGAAGGAATCAGCCCCAGCATTTT
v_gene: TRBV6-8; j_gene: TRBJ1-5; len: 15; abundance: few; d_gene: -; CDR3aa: CASSYPNYSNQPQHF; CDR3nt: TGTGCCAGCAGTTACCCCAACTATAGCAATCAGCCCCAGCATTTT
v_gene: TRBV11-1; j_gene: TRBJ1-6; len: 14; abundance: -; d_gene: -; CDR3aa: CASTFTGPGSPLHF; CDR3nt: TGTGCCAGCACCTTTACAGGACCAGGGTCACCCCTCCACTTT
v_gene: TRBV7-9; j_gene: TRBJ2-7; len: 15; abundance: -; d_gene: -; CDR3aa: CASSLTQTGQDEQYF; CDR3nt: TGTGCCAGCAGCTTAACCCAGACAGGTCAGGACGAGCAGTACTTC
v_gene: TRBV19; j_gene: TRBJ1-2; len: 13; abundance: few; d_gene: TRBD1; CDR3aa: CASSTWTGWGYTF; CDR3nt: TGTGCCAGTAGTACTTGGACAGGGTGGGGCTACACCTTC
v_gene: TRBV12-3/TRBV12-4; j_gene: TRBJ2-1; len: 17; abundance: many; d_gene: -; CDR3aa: CASSLVVGAYSYNEQFF; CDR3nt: TGTGCCAGCAGTCTAGTAGTTGGCGCCTACTCCTACAATGAGCAGTTCTTC
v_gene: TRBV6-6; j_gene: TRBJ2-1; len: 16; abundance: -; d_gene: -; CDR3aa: CASSLSPEQPYNEQFF; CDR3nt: TGTGCCAGCAGTCTCTCTCCGGAACAGCCTTACAATGAGCAGTTCTTC
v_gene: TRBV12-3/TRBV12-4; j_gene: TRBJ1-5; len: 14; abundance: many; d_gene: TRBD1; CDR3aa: CASSLRQGMEPQHF; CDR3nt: TGTGCCAGCAGTTTACGACAGGGGATGGAGCCCCAGCATTTT
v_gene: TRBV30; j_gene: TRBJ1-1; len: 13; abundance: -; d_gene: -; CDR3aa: CAWSVLWNTEAFF; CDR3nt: TGTGCCTGGAGTGTACTCTGGAACACTGAAGCTTTCTTT
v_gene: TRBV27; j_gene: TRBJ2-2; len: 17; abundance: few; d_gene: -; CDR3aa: CASSLSWVGSRTGELFF; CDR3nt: TGTGCCAGCAGTTTATCGTGGGTGGGGTCGAGGACCGGGGAGCTGTTTTTT
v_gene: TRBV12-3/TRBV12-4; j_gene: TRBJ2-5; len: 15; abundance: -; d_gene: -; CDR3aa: CASSLRRGPQETQYF; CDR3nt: TGTGCCAGCAGTTTAAGGCGGGGGCCGCAAGAGACCCAGTACTTC
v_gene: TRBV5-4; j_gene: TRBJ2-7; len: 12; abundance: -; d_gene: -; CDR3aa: CASSLNLDEQYF; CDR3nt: TGTGCCAGCAGCCTAAACCTGGACGAGCAGTACTTC
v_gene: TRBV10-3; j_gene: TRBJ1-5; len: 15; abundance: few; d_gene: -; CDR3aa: CAISEGQPGNQPQHF; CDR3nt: TGTGCCATCAGTGAGGGACAGCCCGGAAATCAGCCCCAGCATTTT
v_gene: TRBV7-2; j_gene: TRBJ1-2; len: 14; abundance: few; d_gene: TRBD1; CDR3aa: CASSLNRGPLSYTF; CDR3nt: TGTGCCAGCAGCTTAAACAGGGGGCCTCTTAGCTACACCTTC
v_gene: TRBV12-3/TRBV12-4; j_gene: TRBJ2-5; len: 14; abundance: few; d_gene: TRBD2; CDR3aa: CASTHSAPGEGQYF; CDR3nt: TGTGCCAGCACCCACTCCGCCCCGGGGGAGGGCCAGTACTTC
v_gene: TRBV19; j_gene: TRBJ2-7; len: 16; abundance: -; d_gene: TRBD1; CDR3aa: CASSIGQGIRSYEQYF; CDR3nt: TGTGCCAGTAGTATCGGACAGGGCATCCGCTCCTACGAGCAGTACTTC
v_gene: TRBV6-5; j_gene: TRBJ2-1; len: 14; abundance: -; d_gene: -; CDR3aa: CASGHSGVEETQFF; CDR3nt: TGTGCCAGCGGCCACTCGGGTGTGGAAGAGACCCAGTTCTTC
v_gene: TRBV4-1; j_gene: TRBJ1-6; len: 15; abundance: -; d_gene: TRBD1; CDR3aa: CASSQEGTGNSPLHF; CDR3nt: TGCGCCAGCAGCCAAGAAGGGACAGGGAATTCACCCCTCCACTTT
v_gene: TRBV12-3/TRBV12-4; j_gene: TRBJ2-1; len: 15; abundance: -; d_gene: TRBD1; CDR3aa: CASSPPGQGVNEQFF; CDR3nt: TGTGCCAGCAGTCCCCCGGGACAGGGGGTCAATGAGCAGTTCTTC
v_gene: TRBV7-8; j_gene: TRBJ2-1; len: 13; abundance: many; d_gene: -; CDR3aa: CASSSAAGYEQFF; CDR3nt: TGTGCCAGCAGCTCAGCCGCGGGATATGAGCAGTTCTTC
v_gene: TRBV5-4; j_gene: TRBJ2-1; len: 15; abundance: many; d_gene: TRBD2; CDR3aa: CASSPGTSQGYEQFF; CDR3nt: TGTGCCAGCAGCCCCGGGACTAGTCAGGGGTATGAGCAGTTCTTC
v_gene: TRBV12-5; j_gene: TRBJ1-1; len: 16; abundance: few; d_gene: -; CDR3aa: CASGLVFGGVNTEAFF; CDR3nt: TGTGCTAGTGGTTTGGTATTTGGGGGCGTGAACACTGAAGCTTTCTTT
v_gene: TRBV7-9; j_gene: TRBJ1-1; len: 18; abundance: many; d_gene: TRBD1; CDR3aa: CASSSTRITGTGDTEAFF; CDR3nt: TGTGCCAGCAGCTCCACAAGAATAACCGGGACAGGGGACACTGAAGCTTTCTTT
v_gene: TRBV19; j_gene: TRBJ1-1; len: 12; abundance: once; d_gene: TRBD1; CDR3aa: CASKQGGTEAFF; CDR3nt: TGTGCCAGCAAACAGGGGGGGACTGAAGCTTTCTTT
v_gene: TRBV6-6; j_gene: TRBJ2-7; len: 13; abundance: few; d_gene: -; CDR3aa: CASSYQGSYEQYF; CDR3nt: TGTGCCAGCAGTTACCAGGGATCCTACGAGCAGTACTTC
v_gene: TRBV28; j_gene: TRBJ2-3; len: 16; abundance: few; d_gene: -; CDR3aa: CASGGSGTTFTDTQYF; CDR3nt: TGTGCCAGCGGGGGCTCAGGGACTACCTTCACAGATACGCAGTATTTT
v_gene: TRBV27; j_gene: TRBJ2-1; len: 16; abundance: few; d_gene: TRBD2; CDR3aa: CASNPRSGREYNEQFF; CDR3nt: TGTGCCAGCAACCCCCGGAGCGGGAGGGAGTACAATGAGCAGTTCTTC
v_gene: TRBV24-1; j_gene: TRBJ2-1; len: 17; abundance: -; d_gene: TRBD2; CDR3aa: CATSEKIAGGSYNEQFF; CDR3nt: TGTGCCACCAGTGAAAAGATAGCGGGGGGATCCTACAATGAGCAGTTCTTC
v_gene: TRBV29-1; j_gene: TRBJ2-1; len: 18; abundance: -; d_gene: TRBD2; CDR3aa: CSVEGGLAGASTYNEQFF; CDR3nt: TGCAGCGTTGAAGGGGGACTAGCGGGGGCATCGACCTACAATGAGCAGTTCTTC
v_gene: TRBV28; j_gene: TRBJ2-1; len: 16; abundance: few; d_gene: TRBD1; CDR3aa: CASTPLTGSSYNEQFF; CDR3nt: TGTGCCAGCACTCCGTTGACAGGGAGCTCCTACAATGAGCAGTTCTTC
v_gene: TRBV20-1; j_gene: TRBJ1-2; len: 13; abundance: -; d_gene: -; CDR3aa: CSAFERTSYGYTF; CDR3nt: TGCAGTGCTTTTGAGAGAACGTCTTATGGCTACACCTTC
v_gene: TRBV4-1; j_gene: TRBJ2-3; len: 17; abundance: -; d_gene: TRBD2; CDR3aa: CASSQVTSGGITDAQYF; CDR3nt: TGCGCCAGCAGCCAAGTAACTAGCGGGGGGATCACAGATGCGCAGTATTTT
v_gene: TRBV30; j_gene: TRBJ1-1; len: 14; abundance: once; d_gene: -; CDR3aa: CAWTFGAGVFEAFF; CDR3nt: TGTGCCTGGACGTTCGGCGCTGGGGTGTTTGAAGCTTTCTTT
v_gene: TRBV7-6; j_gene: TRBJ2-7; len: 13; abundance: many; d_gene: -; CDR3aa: CASSLSEGYEQYF; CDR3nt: TGTGCCAGCAGCTTATCGGAGGGCTACGAGCAGTACTTC
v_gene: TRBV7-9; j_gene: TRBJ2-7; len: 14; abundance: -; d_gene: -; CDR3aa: CASSDTYDAYEQYF; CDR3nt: TGTGCCAGCAGCGATACATATGACGCCTACGAGCAGTACTTC
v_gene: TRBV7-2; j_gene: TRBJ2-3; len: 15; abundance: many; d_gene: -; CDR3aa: CASSLRLGSTDTQYF; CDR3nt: TGTGCCAGCAGCTTACGGCTAGGGAGCACAGATACGCAGTATTTT
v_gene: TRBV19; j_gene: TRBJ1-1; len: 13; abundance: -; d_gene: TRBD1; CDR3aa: CASSFGTAPPAFF; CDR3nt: TGTGCCAGTAGTTTTGGGACAGCCCCGCCAGCTTTCTTT
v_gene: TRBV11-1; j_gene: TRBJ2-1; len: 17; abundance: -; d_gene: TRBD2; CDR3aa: CAGSSRLAGGTYNEQFF; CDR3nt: TGTGCCGGCAGCTCGCGACTAGCGGGGGGGACCTACAATGAGCAGTTCTTC
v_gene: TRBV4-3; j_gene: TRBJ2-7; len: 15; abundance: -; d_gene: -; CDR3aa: CASSQGRGLGDEQYF; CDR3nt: TGCGCCAGCAGCCAGGGACGGGGTCTCGGGGACGAGCAGTACTTC
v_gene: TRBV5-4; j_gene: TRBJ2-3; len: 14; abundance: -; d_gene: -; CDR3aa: CASSSLVSPDTQYF; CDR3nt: TGTGCCAGCAGTTCCTTGGTCAGTCCAGATACGCAGTATTTT
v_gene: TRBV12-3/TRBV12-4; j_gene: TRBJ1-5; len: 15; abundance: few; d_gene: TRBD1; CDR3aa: CASSTGQGAGQPQHF; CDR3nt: TGTGCCAGCAGTACCGGACAGGGGGCGGGTCAGCCCCAGCATTTT
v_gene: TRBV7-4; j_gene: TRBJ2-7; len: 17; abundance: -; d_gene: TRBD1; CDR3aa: CASSPPRDSIPDYEQYF; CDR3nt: TGTGCCAGCAGCCCCCCCCGGGACAGCATACCAGATTACGAGCAGTACTTC
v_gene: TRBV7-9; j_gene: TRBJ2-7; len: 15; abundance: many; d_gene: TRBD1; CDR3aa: CASSPPGDSSYEQYF; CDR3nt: TGTGCCAGCAGCCCCCCTGGGGACAGTTCCTACGAGCAGTACTTC
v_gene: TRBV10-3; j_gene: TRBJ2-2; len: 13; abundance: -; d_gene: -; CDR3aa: CAISELGTGELFF; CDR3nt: TGTGCCATCAGTGAGCTGGGCACCGGGGAGCTGTTTTTT
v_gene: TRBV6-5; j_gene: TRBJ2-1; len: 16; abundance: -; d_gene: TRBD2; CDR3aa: CASSQTTSGGGNEQFF; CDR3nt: TGTGCCAGCAGTCAGACGACTAGCGGGGGGGGGAATGAGCAGTTCTTC
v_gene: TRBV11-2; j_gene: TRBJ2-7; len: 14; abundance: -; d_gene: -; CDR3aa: CASSLGVGDYEQYF; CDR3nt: TGTGCCAGCAGCTTAGGTGTTGGAGATTACGAGCAGTACTTC
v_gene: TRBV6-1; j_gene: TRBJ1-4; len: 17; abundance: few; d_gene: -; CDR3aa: CASSEARRRSTNEKLFF; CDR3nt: TGTGCCAGCAGTGAAGCGCGCCGTCGATCAACTAATGAAAAACTGTTTTTT
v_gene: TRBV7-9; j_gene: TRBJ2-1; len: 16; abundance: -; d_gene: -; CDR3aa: CASSLAPRQLGNEQFF; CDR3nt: TGTGCCAGCAGCTTAGCCCCGAGGCAGTTGGGGAATGAGCAGTTCTTC
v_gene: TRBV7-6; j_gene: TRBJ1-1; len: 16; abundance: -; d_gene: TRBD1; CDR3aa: CASIPVEGASGTEAFF; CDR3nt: TGTGCCAGCATTCCCGTGGAGGGGGCTTCGGGAACTGAAGCTTTCTTT
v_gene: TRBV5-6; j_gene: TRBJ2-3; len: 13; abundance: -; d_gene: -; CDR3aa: CASSFGGLDTQYF; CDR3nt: TGTGCCAGCAGCTTCGGAGGGCTTGATACGCAGTATTTT